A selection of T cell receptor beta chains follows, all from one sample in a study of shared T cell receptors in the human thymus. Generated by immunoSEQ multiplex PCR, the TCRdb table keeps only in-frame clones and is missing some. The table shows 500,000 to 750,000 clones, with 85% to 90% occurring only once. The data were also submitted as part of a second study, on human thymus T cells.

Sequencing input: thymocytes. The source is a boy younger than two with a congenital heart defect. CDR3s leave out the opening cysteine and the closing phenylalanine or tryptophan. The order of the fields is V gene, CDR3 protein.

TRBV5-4	ASSLNRANYGYT
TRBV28	ASSPKREEEDNEQF
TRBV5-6	ASSLLGREAHEQY
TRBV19	ASLRDRDGYT
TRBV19	ASSMGGQGAYEQY
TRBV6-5	ASSYGETRNAF
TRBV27	ASSFRLTGLGTETQY
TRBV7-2	ASSRKGGQAGYT
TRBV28	ASSPPEWRGQEASGSNEQF
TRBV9	ASSSPGLAGAETQY
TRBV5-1	ASRGDTLNTEAF
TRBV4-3	ASSQGPPVLRGTSYNEQF
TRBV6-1	ASSEGLIHEQY